This TCR beta chain originates from a study of identical twins. Findings of the study overall: Out-of-frame alpha sequences that twins shared showed excess low generation probability. Excess sharing between twins was weaker in beta out-of-frame sequences.

TCRdb re-called the 5' RACE reads with MiXCR, one entry per CDR3 protein. Found here are some 1,700,000 distinct CDR3 sequences, under 35% of them singletons; the top ten hold roughly 0.3%. There are a few counts of this clonotype. Antigen: not known. This CDR3 is 17 amino acids long. Trimming took 10 bases from V and 7 from J; bases not matched to a gene: 22. The germline CDR1 and CDR2 sequences are WNHNN and SYGVQD (reference sequence). The sample comprised cord blood. This chain joins TRBV10-1 and TRBJ2-3; 8 bases match TRBD2. This clonotype originated in a newborn girl in good health. The CDR3 region has the DNA TGCGCCACCTCCACGGGAACTGCGGGGGGCGGCACGAATACGCAGTATTTT. Translated, it gives CATSTGTAGGGTNTQYF.